Listed here is a single T cell receptor beta chain. Two negative PCRs, clearance, or symptom resolution had been documented for recovered Cohort 3 donors. This sample was taken from a study of blood T cell repertoires in COVID-19. At the level of the study: Collection of acute and convalescent COVID-19 samples took place in the United States, Italy and Spain. From T cells, B-cell-depleted T cells, or PBMCs came the material, which was cDNA or gDNA.

The V and J ends lost 2 bases and 1 base, in that order; junction bases with no gene match: 5. There are 16 residues in the CDR3. CDR1 SGHAT and CDR2 FQDESV come from the germline V gene (reference sequence). As processed by the authors: Amplification of reference gene primers provided the estimated nucleated cell counts. Measured with immunoSEQ multiplex PCR; TCRdb has only the in-frame clones, and not every one. That table gives V, J and clone size, and the DNA gave D and trimming. The sample consists of approximately 360,000 clones, around 86% of them appearing once. The rearrangement joins TRBV11-1 to TRBJ2-3; 8 bases are shared with TRBD2. Material: PBMCs or T cells enriched from blood (not recorded which). This clonotype originated in a woman aged 45-65 years who had recovered from COVID-19. The CDR3 loop is CASSLRRGAGTDTQYF. CDR3 bases: TGTGCCAGCAGCTTAAGGCGGGGGGCCGGCACAGATACGCAGTATTTT.